The 12 T cell receptor beta chains below were found in one sample sequenced in a study of cytomegalovirus exposure and HLA in healthy donors. Primers included in the PCR were 60 Vbeta and 13 Jbeta primers. Some clones are missing from TCRdb's copy, which holds only in-frame ones; the method was immunoSEQ multiplex PCR. The sample yields under 60,000 clones, approximately 84% seen once. The sequencing input was PBMCs. All receptors derive from a man in his forties or fifties in good health and CMV-seronegative.

V is TRBV5-4 and J is TRBJ2-1, with 7 bases aligning to TRBD1. This CDR3 has 15 residues. The trim removed 4 bases at V and 0 bases at J, leaving 4 bases unmatched. The V gene's germline CDR1 is SGHNT and CDR2 YYREEE (reference sequence). The CDR3: CASSPGQDSYNEQFF. The CDR3 bases are TGTGCCAGCAGCCCTGGACAGGACTCCTACAATGAGCAGTTCTTC.

The chain employs TRBV6-5 and TRBJ1-6; D is unclear. This CDR3 is built from 14 residues. Trimming cost V 5 bases and J 9 bases, with 14 bases left between them. The germline V gene encodes CDR1 MNHEY and CDR2 SVGAGI. CDR3 coding DNA: TGTGCCAGCAGTCTAGGTTCGAAGAGTTCACCCCTCCACTTT. This gives the protein CASSLGSKSSPLHF.

This sequence joins TRBV5-8 and TRBJ2-1; tentative D call: TRBD2 (5 bases). Between the trimmed V and J ends, which lost 4 bases and 2 bases, there was a span of 13 bases. Germline V CDR1 and CDR2: SGHTS, YDEGEE. The CDR3 totals 15 residues. CDR3 residues: CASSPRRAAYNEQFF. Written as DNA, the CDR3 is TGTGCCAGCAGCCCTCGGCGGGCCGCCTACAATGAGCAGTTCTTC.

The rearrangement uses TRBV6-1 and TRBJ1-5; D gene ambiguous. Trimming shortened V by 2 bases and J by 3 bases, and 5 bases separated the two germline ends. This CDR3 has 13 residues. Germline V gene sequence: CDR1 MNHNS, CDR2 SASEGT. CDR3 protein: CASSESFNQPQHF. The CDR3 nucleotides read TGTGCCAGCAGTGAATCGTTCAATCAGCCCCAGCATTTT.

The chain combines TRBV7-3 with TRBJ2-2, with a weak D call TRBD1 (5 bases). The CDR3 is 16 residues long. V lost 5 bases and J 0 bases, leaving 13 bases between the germline ends. Germline CDR1 SGHTA, CDR2 FQGTGA. The CDR3 DNA reads TGTGCCAGCAGCGCCTGGGGCAGCGCGAACACCGGGGAGCTGTTTTTT. Residues: CASSAWGSANTGELFF.

The CDR3 sequence is CASSRKPQGEAFF. CDR3 bases: TGTGCCAGTAGTAGAAAGCCACAGGGTGAAGCTTTCTTT. V gene TRBV19 combines with J gene TRBJ1-1; a weak D match, TRBD1 (6 bases). The germline gives CDR1 LNHDA, CDR2 SQIVND (reference sequence). V was shortened by 4 bases and J by 7 bases, with 13 bases between the two germline ends. The CDR3 runs 13 residues.

The chain has TRBV6-5 and TRBJ1-3, with D possibly matching TRBD1 (6 bases). Germline CDR1 is MNHEY and CDR2 is SVGAGI. This CDR3 spans 14 amino acids. V dropped 9 bases and J dropped 0 bases, with 12 bases sitting between them. CDR3 in DNA: TGTGCCAGTGGACAGCTTCACTCTGGAAACACCATATATTTT. It is translated as CASGQLHSGNTIYF.

As for this clone: Mismatch with germline at one junction end may stem from a read error. The sample has other DNA sequences that encode this CDR3 too. The rearrangement uses TRBV13 and TRBJ1-6; 7 bases line up with TRBD1. From germline, CDR1 is PRHDT and CDR2 FYEKMQ (reference sequence). This CDR3 is 16 amino acids long. The CDR3 region has the DNA TGCGCCAGCAGCTCAACCGGGACAGCATATAATTCACCCCTCCACTTT. Translating it yields CASSSTGTAYNSPLHF.

The chain has TRBV25-1 and TRBJ2-1, with TRBD2 matching 7 bases. The CDR3 runs 12 residues. From germline, CDR1 is MGHDK and CDR2 SYGVNS. After removal of 4 bases from V and 8 bases from J, the junction contained 2 bases not matched to a gene. The CDR3 DNA reads as TGTGCCAGCAGTGCGGGGGGAGATGAGCAGTTCTTC. Its protein product is CASSAGGDEQFF.

V gene TRBV18 combines with J gene TRBJ2-5; 13 nucleotides agree with TRBD2. Germline CDR1 KGHSH, CDR2 LQKENI. V shed 6 bases and J 4 bases; nucleotides not matched to a gene: 8. This CDR3 has 16 amino acids. CDR3 residues: CASSRTSGGPSETQYF. CDR3 DNA: TGTGCCAGCTCGCGGACTAGCGGGGGCCCATCAGAGACCCAGTACTTC.

The chain combines TRBV6-5 with TRBJ1-4; no clear D. Per germline, CDR1 MNHEY and CDR2 SVGAGI. CDR3 length equals 12 residues. The V gene lost 4 bases and the J gene lost 6 bases, with 6 bases spanning the gap. This chain's CDR3 is CASSSLDEKLFF. The CDR3 nucleotides read TGTGCCAGCAGTTCTTTAGATGAAAAACTGTTTTTT.

CDR3 region: CAGTHRTGGTDTQYF. The CDR3 DNA sequence: TGTGCCGGCACCCACAGGACAGGGGGAACAGATACGCAGTATTTT. The chain uses TRBV5-6 and TRBJ2-3; 10 nucleotides align to TRBD1. With 10 bases clipped from V and 3 bases from J, the junction kept 11 bases outside the gene matches. Germline CDR1 reads SGHDT; CDR2 reads YYEEEE. The CDR3 is 15 residues long.